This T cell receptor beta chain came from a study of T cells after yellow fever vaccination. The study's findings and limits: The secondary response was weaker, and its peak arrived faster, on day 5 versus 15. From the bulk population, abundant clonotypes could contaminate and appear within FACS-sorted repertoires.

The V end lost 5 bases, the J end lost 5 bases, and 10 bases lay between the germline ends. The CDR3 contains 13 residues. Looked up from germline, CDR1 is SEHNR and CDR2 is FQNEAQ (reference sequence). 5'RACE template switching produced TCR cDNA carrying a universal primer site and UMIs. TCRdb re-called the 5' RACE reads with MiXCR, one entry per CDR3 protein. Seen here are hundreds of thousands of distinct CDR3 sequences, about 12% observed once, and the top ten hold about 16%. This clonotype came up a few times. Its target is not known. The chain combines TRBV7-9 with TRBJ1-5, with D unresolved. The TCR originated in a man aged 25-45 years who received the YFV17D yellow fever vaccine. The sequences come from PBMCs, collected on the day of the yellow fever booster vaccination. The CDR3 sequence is CASSPQEDQPQHF. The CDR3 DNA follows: TGTGCCAGCAGCCCCCAGGAGGATCAGCCCCAGCATTTT.